One sample yielded the 23 T cell receptor beta chains listed below, sequenced in a study of brain T cells in children with intractable seizures. The assay was immunoSEQ multiplex PCR, and TCRdb's table has in-frame clones only and misses some. The table has 78,000 or so clones, under 95% seen once. Sequenced material: peripheral blood, taken at surgery. These receptors all come from a girl aged 2-10 years with Rasmussen encephalitis and intractable seizures.

The table lists this clone with a count of one. The chain couples TRBV6-6 to TRBJ2-2; D gene unclear. This CDR3 has 13 residues. Germline lookup yields CDR1 MNHNY and CDR2 SVGAGI (reference sequence). V was clipped by 3 bases and J by 7 bases, with 9 bases between them. The CDR3 sequence is CASSYFDSGELFF. The CDR3 nucleotides read TGTGCCAGCAGTTATTTCGATAGCGGGGAGCTGTTTTTT.

The gene calls are TRBV9 and TRBJ2-7; D possibly corresponds to TRBD2 (5 bases). The CDR3 totals 15 residues. In germline, CDR1 is SGDLS, CDR2 YYNGEE. Trimming removed 2 bases from V and 0 bases from J, with 12 bases in between. The CDR3 protein is CASSVGISTSYEQYF. CDR3 nucleotide sequence: TGTGCCAGCAGCGTCGGGATATCTACCTCCTACGAGCAGTACTTC.

This chain links TRBV30 with TRBJ2-7, with TRBD1 identical over 7 bases. The V segment lost 5 bases and the J segment 3 bases; nucleotides outside the gene matches: 1. This CDR3 has 11 amino acids. Germline CDR1 GTSNPN, CDR2 SVGIG (reference sequence). DNA of the CDR3: TGTGCCTGGGACAGGGACTACGAGCAGTACTTC. This codes for CAWDRDYEQYF.

The rearrangement links TRBV28 to TRBJ1-2, with D maybe TRBD1 (5 bases). This CDR3 region has 13 residues. With 10 bases removed from V and 0 bases from J, the gap between germline ends came to 12 bases. CDR1 is MDHEN, CDR2 SYDVKM, per germline. CDR3 region: CAIRDGANYGYTF. The DNA for the CDR3 is TGTGCCATCAGGGACGGGGCTAACTATGGCTACACCTTC.

This sequence joins TRBV29-1 and TRBJ1-2; the D is unclear. This CDR3 spans 13 amino acids. Germline CDR1 reads SQVTM; CDR2 reads ANQGSEA. Trimming removed 7 bases from V and 5 bases from J, with 17 bases in between. The CDR3 DNA sequence: TGCAGCGCGTTCCGGGCCGAGGCGTATGGCTACACCTTC. The encoded protein is CSAFRAEAYGYTF. Full variable domain (outside the CDR3, taken from reference TRBV29-1 and TRBJ1-2): SAVISQKPSRDICQRGTSLTIQCQVDSQVTMMFWYRQQPGQSLTLIATANQGSEATYESGFVIDKFPISRPNLTFSTLTVSNMSPEDSSIYLCSAFRAEAYGYTFGSGTRLTVV.

This chain uses TRBV6-5 with TRBJ1-2; possible D gene TRBD1, 5 bases. The CDR3 has 14 amino acids. Germline lookup yields CDR1 MNHEY and CDR2 SVGAGI. V shed 1 base and J shed 7 bases, with 13 bases lying between them. The CDR3 nucleotides read TGTGCCAGCAGTTACTGGGACGGCGGCGGTGGCTACACCTTC. As protein: CASSYWDGGGGYTF.

V gene TRBV6-6 combines with J gene TRBJ1-1; D possibly corresponds to TRBD1 (6 bases). The germline gives CDR1 MNHNY, CDR2 SVGAGI (reference sequence). V shed 2 bases and J shed 5 bases, with 12 bases lying between them. This CDR3 region has 14 residues. CDR3 residues: CASSYGQGRTEAFF. CDR3 bases: TGTGCCAGCAGTTACGGTCAGGGGCGGACTGAAGCTTTCTTT.

This clone is medium-sized. J is TRBJ2-2 and V is TRBV9; 10 bases are a match to TRBD2. The CDR3 sequence is 15 residues long. The germline CDR1 and CDR2 sequences are SGDLS and YYNGEE. V trimming: 3 bases; J trimming: 8 bases; junction bases outside the gene matches: 7. This CDR3 is CASSERGGLSGELFF. In DNA, the CDR3 is TGTGCCAGCAGCGAGCGGGGGGGCCTATCAGGGGAGCTGTTTTTT.

This chain uses TRBV5-1 with TRBJ2-1, with TRBD1 as a possible D gene (5 bases). The germline V and J ends were trimmed by 4 bases and 5 bases, with 22 bases remaining between them. The CDR3 totals 17 residues. CDR1 is SGHRS, CDR2 YFSETQ, per germline. CDR3: CASSIYTQGAGHNEQFF. The CDR3 DNA reads as TGCGCCAGCAGCATATATACCCAGGGTGCAGGGCACAATGAGCAGTTCTTC.

V and J are TRBV19 and TRBJ2-1, with 11 bases that match TRBD2. The germline V gene has CDR1 LNHDA and CDR2 SQIVND (reference sequence). The CDR3 totals 16 residues. V was pared by 3 bases and J by 5 bases, with 6 bases of the junction left unmatched. The CDR3 DNA reads as TGTGCCAGTAGTATCTCACTAGCGGGAGCAAACAATGAGCAGTTCTTC. Its protein is CASSISLAGANNEQFF.

The chain couples TRBV6-6 to TRBJ1-1; no clear D. V shed 3 bases and J shed 3 bases, with 14 bases lying between them. Germline-derived CDR1 and CDR2 are MNHNY and SVGAGI (reference sequence). CDR3 length: 15 residues. This chain's CDR3 is CASSYLTGADTEAFF. CDR3 nucleotide sequence: TGTGCCAGCAGTTATCTAACCGGAGCCGACACTGAAGCTTTCTTT.

The V gene is TRBV12-5, the J gene TRBJ2-3; TRBD2 matches at 11 bases. The CDR3 is 16 residues long. Germline CDR1 reads LGHNT; CDR2 reads FRNRAP. The trim removed 3 bases at V and 3 bases at J, leaving 5 bases unmatched. CDR3 bases: TGTGCTAGTGGTTTTCTAGCGGGAGGACCGACAGATACGCAGTATTTT. Translation: CASGFLAGGPTDTQYF.

The chain is built from TRBV23-1 and TRBJ1-1; D gene unclear. TRBV23-1 is assigned to the ORF class and has an uncertain function. Trimming shortened V by 10 bases and J by 2 bases, and 5 bases separated the two germline ends. The CDR3 extends over 10 amino acids. CDR3 DNA: TGCGCCACCGGAAACACTGAAGCTTTCTTT. Its protein product is CATGNTEAFF.

The rearrangement joins TRBV19 to TRBJ2-7; possible D gene TRBD1, 6 bases. There are 15 residues in the CDR3. V was pared by 0 bases and J by 6 bases, with 15 bases between. CDR1 LNHDA and CDR2 SQIVND come from the germline V gene (reference sequence). CDR3 sequence: CASSIDQGSDGEQYF. CDR3 DNA sequence: TGTGCCAGTAGTATAGATCAGGGGAGTGACGGCGAGCAGTACTTC.

Written as DNA, the CDR3 is TGTGCCAGCAGCTCCCTACTGGGGAGCAATCAGCCCCAGCATTTT. This gives the protein CASSSLLGSNQPQHF. The chain employs TRBV7-3 and TRBJ1-5, with D hard to call. CDR3 length: 15 amino acids. Per germline, CDR1 SGHTA and CDR2 FQGTGA. V was clipped by 4 bases and J by 1 base, with 11 bases between them.

The chain recombines TRBV5-1 with TRBJ2-5; the D is unclear. There are 14 residues in the CDR3. Germline V CDR1 and CDR2: SGHRS, YFSETQ. The ends were cut back, 10 bases at V and 2 bases at J, with 18 bases in the middle. The CDR3 is CAGKLAPLQETQYF. The CDR3 DNA follows: TGCGCCGGGAAACTGGCCCCCCTTCAAGAGACCCAGTACTTC.

This clone was seen a single time. This sequence joins TRBV13 and TRBJ2-7; D not resolved. The V gene lost 3 bases and the J gene lost 3 bases, with 12 bases spanning the gap. Germline V gene lookup returns CDR1 PRHDT and CDR2 FYEKMQ (reference sequence). The CDR3 consists of 14 residues. The CDR3 nucleotides read TGTGCCAGCAGCTTCCGCGACCTAGGCTACGAGCAGTACTTC. This translates into CASSFRDLGYEQYF.

This chain connects TRBV18 to TRBJ2-3; the match to TRBD2 covers 7 bases. The CDR3 loop spans 18 amino acids. Germline V gene data show CDR1 as KGHSH and CDR2 as LQKENI. V was pared by 6 bases and J by 3 bases, with 18 bases of the junction left unmatched. CDR3 loop: CASSPQAGTQRGTDTQYF. The CDR3 DNA follows: TGTGCCAGCTCCCCGCAAGCGGGGACGCAGCGGGGAACAGATACGCAGTATTTT. Full variable domain (missing parts from reference TRBV18 and TRBJ2-3): NAGVMQNPRHLVRRRGQEARLRCSPMKGHSHVYWYRQLPEEGLKFMVYLQKENIIDESGMPKERFSAEFPKEGPSILRIQQVVRGDSAAYFCASSPQAGTQRGTDTQYFGPGTRLTVL.

This clone was observed a few times. The chain is built from TRBV11-2 and TRBJ2-7, with a tentative D call TRBD1 (6 bases). CDR3 length: 15 residues. V was shortened by 0 bases and J by 8 bases, with 17 bases between the two germline ends. In germline, CDR1 is SGHAT, CDR2 FQNNGV. CDR3 loop: CASSLEGGHGYQQYF. The CDR3 nucleotides are TGTGCCAGCAGCTTAGAAGGGGGACACGGGTACCAGCAGTACTTC. The whole variable domain, filled in from reference TRBV11-2 and TRBJ2-7, reads EAGVAQSPRYKIIEKRQSVAFWCNPISGHATLYWYQQILGQGPKLLIQFQNNGVVDDSQLPKDRFSAERLKGVDSTLKIQPAKLEDSAVYLCASSLEGGHGYQQYFGPGTRLTVT.

The chain couples TRBV11-2 to TRBJ1-5; TRBD1 matches 9 bases. The CDR3 length is 15 residues. Unmatched junction bases numbered 5, after V lost 3 bases and J lost 5 bases. CDR1 and CDR2 from the germline V gene are SGHAT and FQNNGV. The CDR3 sequence is CASSFGQGPYQPQHF. The DNA of the CDR3 is TGTGCCAGCAGCTTCGGACAGGGGCCGTATCAGCCCCAGCATTTT.

This clone turned up a few times. This chain joins TRBV2 and TRBJ2-7; D is unresolved. CDR3 size: 11 residues. V gave up 7 bases and J gave up 5 bases, with 9 bases separating them. From germline, CDR1 is SNHLY and CDR2 FYNNEI. The CDR3, as DNA: TGTGCCAGCACTAATAGAAACGAGCAGTACTTC. It codes for CASTNRNEQYF.

The J gene is TRBJ1-1, the V gene TRBV5-5; D ambiguous. There are 13 residues in the CDR3. Germline V gene sequence: CDR1 SGHKS, CDR2 YYEKEE (reference sequence). V lost 2 bases and J lost 5, with 10 bases in between. The CDR3 loop reads CASSFVAGTEAFF. The CDR3 DNA reads TGTGCCAGCAGCTTTGTCGCAGGAACTGAAGCTTTCTTT. The entire variable domain, with the rest obtained from reference TRBV5-5 and TRBJ1-1, is as follows: DAGVTQSPTHLIKTRGQQVTLRCSPISGHKSVSWYQQVLGQGPQFIFQYYEKEERGRGNFPDRFSARQFPNYSSELNVNALLLGDSALYLCASSFVAGTEAFFGQGTRLTVV.

The CDR3 region has the DNA TGCGCCAGCAGCTCTCGACTGTCTAGTATGACCTACAATGAGCAGTTCTTC. As protein: CASSSRLSSMTYNEQFF. The chain uses TRBV5-1 and TRBJ2-1; D ambiguous. The CDR3 runs to 17 residues. Germline loops: CDR1 SGHRS, CDR2 YFSETQ. The V end was cut by 3 bases, the J end by 2 bases, with 18 bases between.